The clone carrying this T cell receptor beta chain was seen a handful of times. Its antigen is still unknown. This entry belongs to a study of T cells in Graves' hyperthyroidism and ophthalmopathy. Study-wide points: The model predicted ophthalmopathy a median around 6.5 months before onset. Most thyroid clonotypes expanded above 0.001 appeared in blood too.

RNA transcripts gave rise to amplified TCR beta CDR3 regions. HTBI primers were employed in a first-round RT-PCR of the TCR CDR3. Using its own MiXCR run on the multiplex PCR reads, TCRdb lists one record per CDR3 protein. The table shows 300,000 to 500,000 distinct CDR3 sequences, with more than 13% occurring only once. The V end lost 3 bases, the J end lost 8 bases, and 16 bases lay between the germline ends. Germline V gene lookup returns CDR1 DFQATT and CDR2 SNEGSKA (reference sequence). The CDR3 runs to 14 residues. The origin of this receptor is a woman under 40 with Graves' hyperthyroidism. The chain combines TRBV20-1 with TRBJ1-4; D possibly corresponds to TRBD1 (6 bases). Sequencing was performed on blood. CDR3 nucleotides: TGCAGTGCTAGGTCACAGGGATTAGTGGAAAAACTGTTTTTT. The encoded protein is CSARSQGLVEKLFF.